The 32 T cell receptor beta chains given below trace back to one sample, sequenced in a study of blood T cell repertoires in COVID-19 (dated by TCRdb to about 2020). Receptor libraries were prepared by the immunoSEQ multiplex PCR assay. Imported from immuneACCESS, the table was reduced by TCRdb to in-frame sequences with V and J called. These copies leave out some clones; in studies compared against another copy, an unresolved V gene accounts for under half, and the cause of the remainder is not known. Recorded for this sample are 65,000 to 100,000 clones; roughly 80% of them occurred a single time. The ten largest account for around 15% of the sample. Sequenced: peripheral blood. The origin of the receptors is a woman aged 80 or older with acute or convalescent COVID-19.

The CDR3: CASSRDRAGELFF. CDR3 sequence (DNA): TGTGCCAGCAGCCGGGACAGGGCCGGGGAGCTGTTTTTT. The chain recombines TRBV7-3 with TRBJ2-2; 9 nucleotides line up with TRBD1. Trimming removed 5 bases from V and 6 bases from J; junction bases left unmatched: 1. The CDR3 is 13 residues long. CDR1 SGHTA and CDR2 FQGTGA come from the germline V gene.

The chain employs TRBV6-4 and TRBJ1-2; 8 bases agree with TRBD1. The CDR3 consists of 15 residues. Per the germline V gene, CDR1 is MRHNA and CDR2 is SNTAGT. V gave up 7 bases and J gave up 8 bases; unmatched junction bases: 15. This CDR3 reads CASTRDRPEWVGYTF. The CDR3 DNA reads as TGTGCCAGCACCCGGGACAGGCCCGAATGGGTGGGCTACACCTTC.

This chain joins TRBV5-1 and TRBJ1-2, with 10 bases fitting TRBD1. Germline V lookup: CDR1 SGHRS, CDR2 YFSETQ. This CDR3 is built from 15 residues. V lost 4 bases and J lost 8; bases outside the gene matches: 11. The CDR3 coding sequence is TGCGCCAGCAGCCTGGGGACAGGGGACGCTTACGGCTACACCTTC. The encoded protein is CASSLGTGDAYGYTF.

This clone has more than one count but fewer than ten. The rearrangement links TRBV4-3 to TRBJ1-2, with D maybe TRBD1 (5 bases). CDR3 length: 15 residues. Germline-derived CDR1 and CDR2 are LGHNA and YSLEER. The V gene lost 0 bases and the J gene lost 7 bases, with 15 bases spanning the gap. The CDR3 reads CASSQEYGQARGYTF. CDR3 bases: TGCGCCAGCAGCCAAGAGTATGGACAAGCCCGTGGCTACACCTTC.

This clone was seen more than once but under ten times. The rearrangement joins TRBV10-3 to TRBJ2-1, with D possibly being TRBD2 (6 bases). V lost 6 bases to trimming and J lost 8 bases, with 17 bases between them. Germline V lookup: CDR1 ENHRY, CDR2 SYGVKD. The CDR3 totals 14 residues. As DNA, the CDR3 is TGTGCCATCAGAGGACTAACTACCACAGATGAGCAGTTCTTC. Its translation: CAIRGLTTTDEQFF.

In its sample, this clone was seen many times. This chain uses TRBV28 with TRBJ1-1; D is undetermined. With 3 bases removed from V and 8 bases from J, the gap between germline ends came to 10 bases. The CDR3 sequence is 12 residues long. Germline V gives CDR1 MDHEN, CDR2 SYDVKM. The CDR3 bases are TGTGCCAGCAGTTTCGCGCAATACGAAGCTTTCTTT. Translating it yields CASSFAQYEAFF.

This chain links TRBV19 with TRBJ2-5, with D maybe TRBD2 (7 bases). The CDR3 covers 15 residues. CDR1 and CDR2 (germline): LNHDA, SQIVND (reference sequence). V lost 7 bases and J 4 bases, leaving 19 bases between the germline ends. This CDR3 reads CASTREGGAGETQYF. CDR3 sequence (DNA): TGTGCCAGTACCAGGGAGGGGGGGGCAGGAGAGACCCAGTACTTC.

The genes are TRBV29-1 and TRBJ1-3; TRBD1 is a possible D gene (5 bases). This CDR3 has 12 residues. Germline V gene lookup returns CDR1 SQVTM and CDR2 ANQGSEA. V dropped 5 bases and J dropped 1 base, with 6 bases sitting between them. CDR3 bases: TGCAGCGTTCAGGGATCTGGAAACACCATATATTTT. Protein: CSVQGSGNTIYF. The full variable domain, completed using reference TRBV29-1 and TRBJ1-3, is SAVISQKPSRDICQRGTSLTIQCQVDSQVTMMFWYRQQPGQSLTLIATANQGSEATYESGFVIDKFPISRPNLTFSTLTVSNMSPEDSSIYLCSVQGSGNTIYFGEGSWLTVV.

The J gene is TRBJ2-7, the V gene TRBV5-6; maybe TRBD2 (5 bases). The length of the CDR3 is 13 residues. Germline lookup yields CDR1 SGHDT and CDR2 YYEEEE. Trimming took 1 base from V and 7 from J, leaving 12 bases between them. The CDR3 reads CASSLPGVPEQYF. CDR3 nucleotides: TGTGCCAGCAGCTTGCCCGGGGTCCCAGAGCAGTACTTC.

This sequence joins TRBV5-1 and TRBJ1-6, with TRBD1 identical over 7 bases. Unmatched junction bases numbered 5, after V lost 4 bases and J lost 7 bases. The CDR3 runs to 14 residues. Per the germline V gene, CDR1 is SGHRS and CDR2 is YFSETQ. The CDR3 loop is CASSHDRVNSPLHF. CDR3 nucleotides: TGCGCCAGCAGCCACGACAGGGTGAATTCACCCCTCCACTTT.

J is TRBJ2-7 and V is TRBV24-1; D is perhaps TRBD1 (5 bases). Germline-derived CDR1 and CDR2 are KGHDR and SFDVKD. The CDR3 totals 16 residues. V lost 4 bases and J 2 bases, leaving 17 bases between the germline ends. CDR3 sequence (DNA): TGTGCCACCAGTGAGGGGCCTCACAGGTTTCCCTACGAGCAGTACTTC. Translating it yields CATSEGPHRFPYEQYF.

The V call is TRBV7-2, the J call TRBJ2-1, with TRBD1 as a possible D gene (6 bases). Trimming took 5 bases from V and 15 from J, leaving 17 bases between them. Germline CDR1 is SGHTA and CDR2 is FQGNSA. CDR3 length equals 12 residues. The CDR3 nucleotides are TGTGCCAGCAGCGTCGACAGGCCCAGGCTGTTCTTC. Translated: CASSVDRPRLFF.

This clone was detected only a few times. The chain couples TRBV19 to TRBJ2-2, with D maybe TRBD2 (7 bases). This CDR3 has 17 residues. V dropped 3 bases and J dropped 2 bases, with 16 bases sitting between them. In germline, CDR1 is LNHDA, CDR2 SQIVND (reference sequence). In DNA, the CDR3 is TGTGCCAGTAGTATGAATAGGGGGGGCGCAAACACCGGGGAGCTGTTTTTT. Translation gives CASSMNRGGANTGELFF.

The gene calls are TRBV29-1 and TRBJ1-6; D gene ambiguous. Looked up from germline, CDR1 is SQVTM and CDR2 is ANQGSEA. V was shortened by 3 bases and J by 6 bases, with 9 bases between the two germline ends. This CDR3 region has 13 residues. CDR3 nucleotide sequence: TGCAGCGTTGAGGGCAGTCCTAATTCACCCCTCCACTTT. Translated: CSVEGSPNSPLHF.

The chain is built from TRBV6-6 and TRBJ2-1; a weak D match, TRBD2 (7 bases). Germline V gene data show CDR1 as MNHNY and CDR2 as SVGAGI (reference sequence). V was trimmed by 0 bases and J by 5 bases, leaving 14 bases between them. The CDR3 has 16 amino acids. CDR3 DNA sequence: TGTGCCAGCAGTTACTCGAGTAGGGGGGGGGACAATGAGCAGTTCTTC. Translating gives CASSYSSRGGDNEQFF.

CDR3 sequence: CASSDGTSGLKTQYF. The CDR3, as DNA: TGTGCCAGCAGTGACGGGACTAGCGGTCTGAAGACCCAGTACTTC. V gene TRBV6-1 combines with J gene TRBJ2-5; 11 bases are a match to TRBD2. Germline CDR1 MNHNS, CDR2 SASEGT. After removal of 3 bases from V and 6 bases from J, the junction contained 6 bases not matched to a gene. This CDR3 is 15 amino acids long.

V usage is TRBV2 and J usage is TRBJ1-2, with D possibly TRBD1 on 6 matching bases. CDR1 SNHLY and CDR2 FYNNEI come from the germline V gene. V was trimmed by 7 bases and J by 7 bases, leaving 10 bases between them. This CDR3 comprises 11 residues. CDR3 sequence reads: CASKGESGYTF. CDR3 DNA sequence: TGTGCCAGCAAGGGGGAATCTGGCTACACCTTC. Full variable domain (rest looked up from reference TRBV2 and TRBJ1-2): EPEVTQTPSHQVTQMGQEVILRCVPISNHLYFYWYRQILGQKVEFLVSFYNNEISEKSEIFDDQFSVERPDGSNFTLKIRSTKLEDSAMYFCASKGESGYTFGSGTRLTVV.

The chain uses TRBV11-3 and TRBJ2-6; D unclear. Per germline, CDR1 SGHNT and CDR2 YENEEA. This CDR3 contains 15 residues. The V gene lost 4 bases and the J gene lost 1 base, with 8 bases spanning the gap. CDR3: CASSSAQSGANVLTF. CDR3 in DNA: TGTGCCAGCAGCTCCGCACAGTCTGGGGCCAACGTCCTGACTTTC.

This rearrangement joins TRBV9 to TRBJ1-2; D unresolved. The CDR3 contains 14 residues. The germline V gene has CDR1 SGDLS and CDR2 YYNGEE. V was clipped by 4 bases and J by 4 bases, with 14 bases between them. The CDR3 protein is CASSLSQVFYGYTF. The CDR3 DNA reads as TGTGCCAGCAGCTTAAGTCAGGTTTTCTATGGCTACACCTTC.

The V and J genes are TRBV6-5 and TRBJ2-2; a weak D match, TRBD2 (5 bases). Germline V gene data show CDR1 as MNHEY and CDR2 as SVGAGI. With 2 bases removed from V and 4 bases from J, the gap between germline ends came to 8 bases. The CDR3 runs to 14 residues. The CDR3 is CASSYRESTGELFF. CDR3 in DNA: TGTGCCAGCAGTTACAGGGAGAGCACCGGGGAGCTGTTTTTT.

The chain recombines TRBV3-1 (or the pseudogene TRBV3-2) with TRBJ1-6, with D unclear. Germline CDR1 reads LGHDT; CDR2 reads YNNKEL (reference sequence). Trimming removed 1 base from V and 5 bases from J, with 9 bases in between. This CDR3 region has 15 residues. CDR3 coding DNA: TGTGCCAGCAGCCAAGGGCCAGGCCATAATTCACCCCTCCACTTT. Amino acids: CASSQGPGHNSPLHF.

The rearrangement uses TRBV5-4 and TRBJ2-3; 9 nucleotides line up with TRBD2. Per germline, CDR1 SGHNT and CDR2 YYREEE (reference sequence). With 6 bases clipped from V and 2 bases from J, the junction kept 10 bases outside the gene matches. There are 16 residues in the CDR3. CDR3 amino acids: CASTPGTSPFTDTQYF. The CDR3 DNA reads TGTGCCAGCACCCCCGGGACTAGCCCCTTCACAGATACGCAGTATTTT.

This clone has more than one count but fewer than ten. V is TRBV15 and J is TRBJ1-4; tentative D call: TRBD1 (6 bases). The germline V and J ends were trimmed by 3 bases and 3 bases, with 14 bases remaining between them. Germline values: CDR1 LNHNV, CDR2 YYDKDF (reference sequence). This CDR3 region has 16 residues. For the CDR3, the DNA is TGTGCCACCAGCAGGGGGTTGGGGACACCTAATGAAAAACTGTTTTTT. This codes for CATSRGLGTPNEKLFF.

This sequence joins TRBV6-2 or TRBV6-3 and TRBJ2-7; 9 nucleotides agree with TRBD1. Trimming cost V 0 bases and J 6 bases; bases outside gene matches: 9. CDR1 is MNHEY and CDR2 is SVGEGT in the germline V gene. This CDR3 region has 16 residues. DNA of the CDR3: TGTGCCAGCAGTTACTCGAGACAGGGGGTCGCTCGCGAGCAGTACTTC. Its translation: CASSYSRQGVAREQYF.

The CDR3 sequence: CASSFRQGLFNEQFF. The CDR3, as DNA: TGTGCCAGCAGCTTTAGGCAGGGGCTGTTCAATGAGCAGTTCTTC. V is TRBV7-3 and J is TRBJ2-1; tentative D call: TRBD1 (6 bases). The V gene lost 3 bases and the J gene lost 6 bases, with 15 bases spanning the gap. This CDR3 comprises 15 residues. The germline V gene has CDR1 SGHTA and CDR2 FQGTGA.

The chain employs TRBV10-3 and TRBJ2-1; 8 positions agree with TRBD2. The junction had 9 bases not matched to a gene; V was cut back by 8 bases and J by 0 bases. The germline V gene encodes CDR1 ENHRY and CDR2 SYGVKD. This CDR3 comprises 16 residues. CDR3 loop: CAIGSSREGSYNEQFF. The DNA for the CDR3 is TGTGCCATCGGGTCTAGCCGGGAGGGCTCCTACAATGAGCAGTTCTTC.

The chain carries TRBV7-9 and TRBJ2-7; D is ambiguous. V shed 7 bases and J shed 2 bases, with 12 bases lying between them. The CDR3 is 13 amino acids. In germline, CDR1 is SEHNR, CDR2 FQNEAQ (reference sequence). The chain's CDR3 is CASTPEVAYEQYF. In DNA form, the CDR3 reads TGTGCCAGCACCCCCGAGGTAGCCTACGAGCAGTACTTC. The full variable domain, completed using reference TRBV7-9 and TRBJ2-7, is DTGVSQNPRHKITKRGQNVTFRCDPISEHNRLYWYRQTLGQGPEFLTYFQNEAQLEKSRLLSDRFSAERPKGSFSTLEIQRTEQGDSAMYLCASTPEVAYEQYFGPGTRLTVT.

The J gene is TRBJ1-2, the V gene TRBV27, with D perhaps matching TRBD1 (6 bases). Germline V gene lookup returns CDR1 MNHEY and CDR2 SMNVEV (reference sequence). V was shortened by 3 bases and J by 5 bases, with 10 bases between the two germline ends. The CDR3 loop spans 13 amino acids. The CDR3 sequence is CASSFVRGYGYTF. The CDR3 DNA sequence: TGTGCCAGCAGTTTTGTCAGGGGTTATGGCTACACCTTC.

This chain uses TRBV18 with TRBJ1-1, with TRBD1 identical over 7 bases. Per germline, CDR1 KGHSH and CDR2 LQKENI. V was clipped by 3 bases and J by 7 bases; unmatched bases: 11. CDR3 size: 15 residues. CDR3 sequence reads: CASSPRGQSGGEAFF. CDR3 nucleotide sequence: TGTGCCAGCTCACCGCGGGGACAGTCCGGAGGTGAAGCTTTCTTT.

V usage is TRBV10-1 and J usage is TRBJ2-1; tentatively, D is TRBD2 (5 bases). The CDR3 loop spans 14 amino acids. The V end lost 4 bases, the J end lost 8 bases, and 15 bases lay between the germline ends. The germline V gene has CDR1 WNHNN and CDR2 SYGVQD (reference sequence). Written as DNA, the CDR3 is TGCGCCAGCAGTGGAGAGGGCAGGAACGATGAGCAGTTCTTC. Amino acid sequence: CASSGEGRNDEQFF.

The CDR3 bases are TGTGCCAGTAGCGGACGGGGGTCTTACGAGCAGTACTTC. It translates to CASSGRGSYEQYF. V gene TRBV19 combines with J gene TRBJ2-7, with D tentatively TRBD2 (6 bases). This CDR3 contains 13 residues. Germline loops: CDR1 LNHDA, CDR2 SQIVND (reference sequence). Trimming stripped 6 bases from V and 4 bases from J, with 13 bases between.

The rearrangement uses TRBV11-3 and TRBJ2-2; D gene unclear. V was trimmed by 1 base and J by 6 bases, leaving 6 bases between them. Germline V gene data show CDR1 as SGHNT and CDR2 as YENEEA. This CDR3 has 13 amino acids. The CDR3 DNA is TGTGCCAGCAGCTTAGCGGTGGCCGGGGAGCTGTTTTTT. Residues: CASSLAVAGELFF.